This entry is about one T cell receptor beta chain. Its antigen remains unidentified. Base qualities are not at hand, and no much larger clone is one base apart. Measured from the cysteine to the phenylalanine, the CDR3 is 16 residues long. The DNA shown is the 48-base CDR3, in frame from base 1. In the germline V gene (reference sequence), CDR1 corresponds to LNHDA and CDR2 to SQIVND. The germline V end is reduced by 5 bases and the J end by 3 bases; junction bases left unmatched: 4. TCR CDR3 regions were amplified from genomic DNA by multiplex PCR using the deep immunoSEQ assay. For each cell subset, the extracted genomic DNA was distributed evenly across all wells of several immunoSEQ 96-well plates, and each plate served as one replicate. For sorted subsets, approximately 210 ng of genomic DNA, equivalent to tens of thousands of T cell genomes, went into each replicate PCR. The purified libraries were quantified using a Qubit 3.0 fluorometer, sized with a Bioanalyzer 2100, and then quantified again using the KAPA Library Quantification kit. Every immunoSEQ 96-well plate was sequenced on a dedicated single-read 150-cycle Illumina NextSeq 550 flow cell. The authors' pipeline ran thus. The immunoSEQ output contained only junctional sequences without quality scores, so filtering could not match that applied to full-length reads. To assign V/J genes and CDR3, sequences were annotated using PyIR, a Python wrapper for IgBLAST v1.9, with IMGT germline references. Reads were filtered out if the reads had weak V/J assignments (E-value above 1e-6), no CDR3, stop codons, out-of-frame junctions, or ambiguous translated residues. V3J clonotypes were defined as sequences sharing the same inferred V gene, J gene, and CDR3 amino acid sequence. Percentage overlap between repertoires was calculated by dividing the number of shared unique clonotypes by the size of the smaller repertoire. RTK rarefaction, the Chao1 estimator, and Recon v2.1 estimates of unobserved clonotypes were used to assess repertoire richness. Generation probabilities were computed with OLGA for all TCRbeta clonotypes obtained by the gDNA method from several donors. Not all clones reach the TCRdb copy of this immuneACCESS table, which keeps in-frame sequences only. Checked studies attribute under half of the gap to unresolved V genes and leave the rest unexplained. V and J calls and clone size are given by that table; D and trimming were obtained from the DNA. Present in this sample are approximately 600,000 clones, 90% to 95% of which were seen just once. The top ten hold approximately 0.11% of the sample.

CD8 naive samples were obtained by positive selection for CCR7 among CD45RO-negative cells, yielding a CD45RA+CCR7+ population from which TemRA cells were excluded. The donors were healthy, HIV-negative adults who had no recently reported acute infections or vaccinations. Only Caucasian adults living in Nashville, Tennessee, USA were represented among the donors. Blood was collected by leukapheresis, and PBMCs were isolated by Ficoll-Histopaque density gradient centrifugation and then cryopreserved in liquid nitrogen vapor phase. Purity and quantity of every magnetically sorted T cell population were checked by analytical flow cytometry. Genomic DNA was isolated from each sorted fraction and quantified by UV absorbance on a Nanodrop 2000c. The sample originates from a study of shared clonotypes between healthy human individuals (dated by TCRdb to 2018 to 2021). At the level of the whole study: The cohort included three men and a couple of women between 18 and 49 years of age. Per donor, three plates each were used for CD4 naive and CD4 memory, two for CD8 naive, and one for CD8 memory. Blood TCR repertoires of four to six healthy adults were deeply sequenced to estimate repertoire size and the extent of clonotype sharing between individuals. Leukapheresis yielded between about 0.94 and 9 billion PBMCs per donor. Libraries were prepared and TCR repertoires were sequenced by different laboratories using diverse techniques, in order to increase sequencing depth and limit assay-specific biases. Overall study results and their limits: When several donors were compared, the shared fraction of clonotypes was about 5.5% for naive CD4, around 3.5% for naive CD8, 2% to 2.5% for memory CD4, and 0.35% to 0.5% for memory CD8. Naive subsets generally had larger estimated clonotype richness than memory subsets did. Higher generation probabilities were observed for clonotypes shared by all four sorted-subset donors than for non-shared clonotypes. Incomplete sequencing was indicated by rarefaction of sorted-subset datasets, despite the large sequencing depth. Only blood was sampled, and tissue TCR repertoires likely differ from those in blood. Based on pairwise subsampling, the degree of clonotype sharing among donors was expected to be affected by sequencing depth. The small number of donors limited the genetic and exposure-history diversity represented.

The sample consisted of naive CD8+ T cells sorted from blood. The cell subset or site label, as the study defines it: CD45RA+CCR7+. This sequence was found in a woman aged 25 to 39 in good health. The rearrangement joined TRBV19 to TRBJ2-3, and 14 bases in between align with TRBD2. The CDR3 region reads CASSGGLAGVTDTQYF. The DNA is TGTGCCAGTAGTGGGGGACTAGCGGGAGTTACAGATACGCAGTATTTT.